This is a list of T cell receptor beta chains from one sample in a study of beta chain features in type 1 diabetes. Profiling relied on immunoSEQ multiplex PCR, and the TCRdb table lists in-frame clones only, not all of them. Of almost 250,000 clones listed, 13% to 15% were seen once; the top ten hold about 0.024%. Sample: naive CD4+ T cells from blood. The receptors were sampled from a woman aged 40 to 50 in good health. Both conserved end residues are part of each CDR3. The D gene is left open where the match is weak. A clone size is listed for some rows: how often the clone was seen (once, few, many), or a class if it is expanded.

j_call | v_call | clone_size | d_call | cdr3_nt | cdr3_aa
TRBJ2-5 | TRBV5-4 | few | TRBD2 | TGTGCCAGCAGCTCCGGACTAGCGGGGGGAGAGGTGACCCAGTACTTC | CASSSGLAGGEVTQYF
TRBJ1-6 | TRBV6-1 | NA | NA | TGTGCCAGCAGTGGACAGTTTTCACCCCTCCACTTT | CASSGQFSPLHF
TRBJ2-1 | TRBV11-2 | few | NA | TGTGCCAGCAGCTTAGTACGCTTCGACGGGAGCTCCTACAATGAGCAGTTCTTC | CASSLVRFDGSSYNEQFF
TRBJ2-7 | TRBV20-1 | few | NA | TGCAGTGTGGGGCTCGAGCAGTACTTC | CSVGLEQYF
TRBJ2-1 | TRBV10-3 | NA | TRBD2 | TGTGCCATCAGCTCCTTTGTTGCGGGGGGCTCCTACAATGAGCAGTTCTTC | CAISSFVAGGSYNEQFF
TRBJ1-5 | TRBV5-1 | few | NA | TGCGCCAGCAGCCCGGAAGGGGGACAGCCCCAGCATTTT | CASSPEGGQPQHF
TRBJ2-5 | TRBV6-1 | NA | NA | TGTGCCAGCAAAGTGGGGGGGCGCGTGGAGACCCAGTACTTC | CASKVGGRVETQYF
TRBJ2-4 | TRBV10-2 | few | NA | TGCGCCAGCAGTGAGTTGGGACAACTAGCCAAAAACATTCAGTACTTC | CASSELGQLAKNIQYF
TRBJ2-7 | TRBV16 | NA | NA | TGTGCCAGCAGCCAAAACAGCCTGGGCGAGCAGTACTTC | CASSQNSLGEQYF
TRBJ1-1 | TRBV15 | few | NA | TGTGCCACCAGCCGGGGTGGGTCCGGGAACACTGAAGCTTTCTTT | CATSRGGSGNTEAFF
TRBJ2-7 | TRBV19 | few | NA | TGTGCCAGTAGTATAGTGGAGGGATACGAGCAGTACTTC | CASSIVEGYEQYF
TRBJ1-2 | TRBV4-3 | few | NA | TGCGCCAGCAGCCAAGAGTCGGCAGGGGTATACTATGGCTACACCTTC | CASSQESAGVYYGYTF